This T cell receptor (beta chain) was recovered during a study of regulatory T cells in long-lasting Graves disease. Notes on the study in general: New patients shared fewer public clonotypes (approximately 970) than persistent patients did (about 2,700). Favoring TRBV28, TRBJ1-2 and TRBJ2-5 was a feature seen in persistent disease.

Many counts were recorded for this clonotype. The target antigen is unknown. Regarding time point: newly diagnosed GD, antithyroid drugs for less than 3 months. Researchers made the TCR library from RNA that was extracted from PBMCs. V gave up 1 base and J gave up 3 bases, with 17 bases separating them. This CDR3 contains 16 residues. Germline V gives CDR1 SGHRS, CDR2 YFSETQ. HTBI primers from iRepertoire and Arm-PCR of CDR3 regions yielded the TCR beta libraries. MiXCR, applied by TCRdb to the multiplex PCR reads, yields one record per CDR3 protein. The table lists approximately 390,000 distinct CDR3 sequences, under 20% of them singletons. This sample also belongs to another study, concerning T cells in Graves' hyperthyroidism and ophthalmopathy.

V is TRBV5-1 and J is TRBJ2-7; the D gene is possibly TRBD2 (6 bases). The receptor's source is a woman under 30 with Graves disease. Here the sequenced sample was peripheral blood mononuclear cells (PBMCs), taken at new diagnosis, from a patient treated with antithyroid drugs. The CDR3 region has the DNA TGCGCCAGCAGCTTGACCTTTGACGGGGGATACTACGAGCAGTACTTC. It yields the protein CASSLTFDGGYYEQYF.